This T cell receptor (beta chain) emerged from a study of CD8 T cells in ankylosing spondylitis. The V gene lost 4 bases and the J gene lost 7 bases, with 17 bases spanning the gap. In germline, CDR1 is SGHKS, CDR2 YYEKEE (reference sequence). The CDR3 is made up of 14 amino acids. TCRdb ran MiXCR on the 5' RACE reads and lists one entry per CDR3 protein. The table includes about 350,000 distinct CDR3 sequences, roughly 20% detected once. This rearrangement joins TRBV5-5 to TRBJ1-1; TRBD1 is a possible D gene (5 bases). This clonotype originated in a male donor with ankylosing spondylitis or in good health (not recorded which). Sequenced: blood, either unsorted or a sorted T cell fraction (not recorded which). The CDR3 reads CASSIWRGIGEAFF. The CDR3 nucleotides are TGTGCCAGCAGCATTTGGCGGGGGATTGGTGAAGCTTTCTTT. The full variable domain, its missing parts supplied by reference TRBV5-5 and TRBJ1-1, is DAGVTQSPTHLIKTRGQQVTLRCSPISGHKSVSWYQQVLGQGPQFIFQYYEKEERGRGNFPDRFSARQFPNYSSELNVNALLLGDSALYLCASSIWRGIGEAFFGQGTRLTVV.